The TCR beta chain described here comes from a study of T cell repertoires in cytomegalovirus infection. TCRdb re-called the reads with MiXCR, one entry per CDR3 protein. The table lists 60,000 to 80,000 distinct CDR3 sequences, 20% to 25% of them singletons. Findings and limits, study-wide: Summed public TCR beta family frequency identified CMV carriers bearing the relevant HLA. Dominant in the ex vivo response were TCR beta clonotypes restricted by HLA-C and specific for CMV.

The CDR3 has 14 amino acids. Germline values: CDR1 MNHEY, CDR2 SMNVEV (reference sequence). The V and J ends lost 3 bases and 6 bases respectively, with 14 bases between them. This clonotype was detected only a few times. Antigen unknown. The genes are TRBV27 and TRBJ1-1, with D possibly being TRBD1 (6 bases). The source was CD8+ T cells from cultured PBMCs, collected from culture after CMV antigen stimulation. The sequence derives from a human donor in good health (CMV status not recorded). Some clones in this sample may be carry-over from other donors' samples. This CDR3 is CASSLLGGTAEAFF. CDR3 coding DNA: TGTGCCAGCAGTTTGTTAGGGGGGACGGCTGAAGCTTTCTTT.